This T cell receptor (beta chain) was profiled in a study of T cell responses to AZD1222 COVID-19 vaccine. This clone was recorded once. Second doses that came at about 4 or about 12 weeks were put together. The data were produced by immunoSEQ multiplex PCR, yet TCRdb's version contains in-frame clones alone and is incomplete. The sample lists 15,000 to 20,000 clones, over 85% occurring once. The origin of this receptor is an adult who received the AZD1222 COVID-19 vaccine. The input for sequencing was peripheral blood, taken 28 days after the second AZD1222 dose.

Here the CDR3 reads CASRPGLQFF. CDR3 nucleotides: TGTGCCAGTCGACCGGGACTGCAGTTCTTC. The chain carries TRBV5-6 and TRBJ2-1, with a possible D match to TRBD2 (6 bases). With 8 bases removed from V and 12 bases from J, the gap between germline ends came to 12 bases. Germline V gene lookup returns CDR1 SGHDT and CDR2 YYEEEE. The CDR3 is made up of 10 amino acids.